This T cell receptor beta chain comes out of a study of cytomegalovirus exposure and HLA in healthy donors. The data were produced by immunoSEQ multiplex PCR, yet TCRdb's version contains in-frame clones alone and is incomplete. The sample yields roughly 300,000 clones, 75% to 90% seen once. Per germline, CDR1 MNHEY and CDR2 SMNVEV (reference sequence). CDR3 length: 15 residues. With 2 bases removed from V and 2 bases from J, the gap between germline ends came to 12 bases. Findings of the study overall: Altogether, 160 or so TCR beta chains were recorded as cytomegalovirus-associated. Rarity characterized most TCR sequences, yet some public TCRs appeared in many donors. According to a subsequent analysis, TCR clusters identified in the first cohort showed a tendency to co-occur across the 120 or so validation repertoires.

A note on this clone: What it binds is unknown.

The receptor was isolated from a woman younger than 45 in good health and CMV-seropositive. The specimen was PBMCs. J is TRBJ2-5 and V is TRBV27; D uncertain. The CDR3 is CASSLMGGRQETQYF. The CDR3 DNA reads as TGTGCCAGCAGTTTAATGGGTGGACGGCAAGAGACCCAGTACTTC.